One and the same sample provided the 5 T cell receptor beta chains below, sequenced in a study of T cell responses to AZD1222 COVID-19 vaccine. Sequencing used immunoSEQ multiplex PCR; TCRdb keeps in-frame clones, though not all of them. The sample shows around 140,000 clones, 91% of them seen only once. Material: peripheral blood, obtained on day 0 of AZD1222 vaccination. These receptors came from an adult in good health.

The chain recombines TRBV7-2 with TRBJ2-1, with D tentatively TRBD1 (6 bases). V lost 5 bases to trimming and J lost 7 bases, with 15 bases between them. The CDR3 has 14 residues. Germline CDR1 SGHTA, CDR2 FQGNSA. For the CDR3, the DNA is TGTGCCAGCAGCCCGTATTACAGGGTGAATGAGCAGTTCTTC. Protein: CASSPYYRVNEQFF.

This CDR3 is CAASGRTGELFF. As DNA, the CDR3 is TGTGCCGCCAGCGGGCGGACCGGGGAGCTGTTTTTT. This chain uses TRBV10-3 with TRBJ2-2; D is possibly TRBD2 (6 bases). The V gene's germline CDR1 is ENHRY and CDR2 SYGVKD. V dropped 11 bases and J dropped 5 bases, with 12 bases sitting between them. There are 12 residues in the CDR3.

To note about this clone: A read error may produce the germline difference seen at one junction end. V usage is TRBV18 and J usage is TRBJ2-1; D possibly corresponds to TRBD2 (6 bases). Germline V gene data show CDR1 as KGHSH and CDR2 as LQKENI. This CDR3 region has 15 residues. CDR3 coding DNA: TGTGCCAGCTCACCCGGACTACCCTCCTCCAATGAGCAGTTCTTC. Its translation: CASSPGLPSSNEQFF.

The CDR3: CASSQGSYQVYGYTF. In DNA form, the CDR3 reads TGTGCCAGCAGCCAAGGGAGTTATCAGGTTTATGGCTACACCTTC. The chain has TRBV14 and TRBJ1-2; D remains ambiguous. Trimming took 1 base from V and 5 from J, leaving 14 bases between them. From germline, CDR1 is SGHDN and CDR2 FVKESK. The CDR3 is made up of 15 amino acids. Drawing the rest from reference TRBV14 and TRBJ1-2, the complete variable domain is EAGVTQFPSHSVIEKGQTVTLRCDPISGHDNLYWYRRVMGKEIKFLLHFVKESKQDESGMPNNRFLAERTGGTYSTLKVQPAELEDSGVYFCASSQGSYQVYGYTFGSGTRLTVV.

CDR3 in DNA: TGTGCTAGTGGTTTGGTACTGGGGGCAGGGAGTCAGGACGAGCAGTACTTC. This translates into CASGLVLGAGSQDEQYF. V usage is TRBV12-5 and J usage is TRBJ2-7; D is possibly TRBD1 (6 bases). The CDR3 has 17 amino acids. Germline CDR1 reads LGHNT; CDR2 reads FRNRAP. V was pared by 0 bases and J by 5 bases, with 20 bases between.